These T cell receptor beta chains were read from a single sample in a study of CXCR3-negative and CXCR3-positive naive CD8 T cells. One entry per CDR3 protein, without DNA, is what TCRdb gives after re-calling the 5' RACE reads. The listing records more than 45,000 distinct CDR3 sequences. The sample consisted of memory CD8+ T cells from blood. All receptors derive from a human donor in good health. Some clones in this sample may be carry-over from other donors' samples. Both conserved end residues are part of each CDR3. The size field is filled for only some rows; it gives once, few, many or a size class.

CDR3	size	V	J
CSARDSLGDYYEQYF	NA	TRBV20-1	TRBJ2-7
CASSGARMETQYF	NA	TRBV2	TRBJ2-5
CASSYTVVEWDYGYTF	NA	TRBV6-5	TRBJ1-2
CASSLVRHPGTEAFF	NA	TRBV11-3	TRBJ1-1
CSARPGNADNSPLHF	NA	TRBV20-1	TRBJ1-6
CSAAPTSEATDTQYF	NA	TRBV20-1	TRBJ2-3
CSVAVGEGNEQFF	NA	TRBV29-1	TRBJ2-1
CASSQTGGYEQYF	NA	TRBV5-1	TRBJ2-7
CSVEDAGETQYF	NA	TRBV29-1	TRBJ2-5
CASSPTPAGLLGTGELFF	NA	TRBV5-1	TRBJ2-2
CASSLEGSGTDTQYF	NA	TRBV28	TRBJ2-3
CASSLEAREGQEQYF	NA	TRBV5-4	TRBJ2-7
CASSSRWNNEQFF	NA	TRBV7-2	TRBJ2-1
CASSPRAGEGEQYF	NA	TRBV25-1	TRBJ2-7
CASSLEGPNEQYF	NA	TRBV5-4	TRBJ2-7
CSVRDREGAEAFF	medium-sized	TRBV29-1	TRBJ1-1
CASSFSISEQYF	NA	TRBV6-6	TRBJ2-7
CASSTGTGLNTEAFF	NA	TRBV19	TRBJ1-1
CASSAKGESDTQYF	NA	TRBV6-6	TRBJ2-3
CASSHLGGASSYEQYF	NA	TRBV6-6	TRBJ2-7
CASSFLSGELFF	NA	TRBV27	TRBJ2-2
CASSLGGGVNNEQFF	NA	TRBV6-2/TRBV6-3	TRBJ2-1
CASSSRDANTEAFF	NA	TRBV5-1	TRBJ1-1
CSVEGGDGRTDTQYF	NA	TRBV29-1	TRBJ2-3